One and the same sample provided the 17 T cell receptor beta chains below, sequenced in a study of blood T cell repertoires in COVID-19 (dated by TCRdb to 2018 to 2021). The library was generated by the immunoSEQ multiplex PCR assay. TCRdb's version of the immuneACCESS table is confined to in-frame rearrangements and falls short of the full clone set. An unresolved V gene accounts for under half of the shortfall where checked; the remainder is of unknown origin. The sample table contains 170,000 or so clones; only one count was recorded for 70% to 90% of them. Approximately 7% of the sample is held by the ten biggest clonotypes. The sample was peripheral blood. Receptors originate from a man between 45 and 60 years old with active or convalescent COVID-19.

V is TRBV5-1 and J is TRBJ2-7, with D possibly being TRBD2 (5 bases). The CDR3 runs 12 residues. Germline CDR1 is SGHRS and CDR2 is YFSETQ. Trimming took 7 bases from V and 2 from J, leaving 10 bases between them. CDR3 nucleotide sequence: TGCGCCAGCTCCGCGCGGGCCTACGAGCAGTACTTC. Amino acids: CASSARAYEQYF.

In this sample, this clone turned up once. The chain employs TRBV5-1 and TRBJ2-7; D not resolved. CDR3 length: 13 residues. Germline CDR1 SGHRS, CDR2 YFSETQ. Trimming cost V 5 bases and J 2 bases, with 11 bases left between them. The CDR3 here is CASRRDTTYEQYF. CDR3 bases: TGCGCCAGCAGACGAGACACAACCTACGAGCAGTACTTC.

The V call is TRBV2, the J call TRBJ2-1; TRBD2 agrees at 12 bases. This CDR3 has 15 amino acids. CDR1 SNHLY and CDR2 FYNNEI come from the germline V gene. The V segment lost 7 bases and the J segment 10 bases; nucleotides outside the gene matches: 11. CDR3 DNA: TGTGCCAGCACCGGACTAGCGGGACAGAGCATAGAGCAGTTCTTC. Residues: CASTGLAGQSIEQFF.

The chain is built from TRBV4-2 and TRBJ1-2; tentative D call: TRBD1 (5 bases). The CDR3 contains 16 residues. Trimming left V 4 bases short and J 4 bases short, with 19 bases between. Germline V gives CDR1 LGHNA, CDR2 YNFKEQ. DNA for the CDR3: TGTGCCAGCAGCCGAACGATGTACAGGCACCTCTATGGCTACACCTTC. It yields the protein CASSRTMYRHLYGYTF.

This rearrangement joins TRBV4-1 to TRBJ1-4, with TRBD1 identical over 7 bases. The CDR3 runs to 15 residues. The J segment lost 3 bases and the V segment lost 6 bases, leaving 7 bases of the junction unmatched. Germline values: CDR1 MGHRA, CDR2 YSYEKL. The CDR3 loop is CASSRQGLANEKLFF. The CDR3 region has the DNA TGCGCCAGCAGTCGACAGGGTTTAGCTAATGAAAAACTGTTTTTT.

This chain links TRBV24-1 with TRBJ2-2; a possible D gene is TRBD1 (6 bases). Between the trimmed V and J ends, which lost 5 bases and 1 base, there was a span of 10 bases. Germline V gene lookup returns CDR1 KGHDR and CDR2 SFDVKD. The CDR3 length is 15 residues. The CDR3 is CATSVQGQNTGELFF. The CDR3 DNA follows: TGTGCCACCAGTGTGCAGGGACAGAACACCGGGGAGCTGTTTTTT.

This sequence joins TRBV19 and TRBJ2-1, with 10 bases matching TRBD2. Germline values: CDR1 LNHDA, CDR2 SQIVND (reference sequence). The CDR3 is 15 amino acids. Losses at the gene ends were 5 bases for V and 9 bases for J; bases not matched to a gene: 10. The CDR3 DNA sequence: TGTGCCAGTAGTTTTAGGACTAGCGGCCAGGCTGAGCAGTTCTTC. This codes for CASSFRTSGQAEQFF.

In DNA form, the CDR3 reads TGTGCCAGTAGTATTGCAGGGGGGAGCAATCAGCCCCAGCATTTT. It yields the protein CASSIAGGSNQPQHF. The rearrangement uses TRBV19 and TRBJ1-5, with TRBD1 identical over 7 bases. V lost 3 bases and J lost 1; bases outside the gene matches: 3. The V gene's germline CDR1 is LNHDA and CDR2 SQIVND (reference sequence). The CDR3 sequence is 15 residues long.

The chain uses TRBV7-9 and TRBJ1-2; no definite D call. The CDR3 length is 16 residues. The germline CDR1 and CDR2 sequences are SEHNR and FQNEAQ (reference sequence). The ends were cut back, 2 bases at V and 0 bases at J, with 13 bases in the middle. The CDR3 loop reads CASSLMRREANYGYTF. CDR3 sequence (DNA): TGTGCCAGCAGCTTAATGAGACGGGAAGCTAACTATGGCTACACCTTC.

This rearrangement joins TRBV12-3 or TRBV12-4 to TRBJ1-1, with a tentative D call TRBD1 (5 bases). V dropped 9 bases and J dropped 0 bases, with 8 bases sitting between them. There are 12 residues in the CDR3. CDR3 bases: TGTGCCAGTCAGGGCGTGAACACTGAAGCTTTCTTT. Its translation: CASQGVNTEAFF.

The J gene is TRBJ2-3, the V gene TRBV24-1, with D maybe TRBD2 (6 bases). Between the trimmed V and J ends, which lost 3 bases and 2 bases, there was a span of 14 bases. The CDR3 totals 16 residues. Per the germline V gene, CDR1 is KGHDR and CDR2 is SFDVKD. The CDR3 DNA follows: TGTGCCACCAGTGATCTCGGGAGCGGCCACACAGATACGCAGTATTTT. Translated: CATSDLGSGHTDTQYF.

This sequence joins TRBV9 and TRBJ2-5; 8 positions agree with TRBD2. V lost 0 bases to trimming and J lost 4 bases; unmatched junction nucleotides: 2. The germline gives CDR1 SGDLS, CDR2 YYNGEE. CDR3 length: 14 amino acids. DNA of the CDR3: TGTGCCAGCAGCGTAGATAGCGGGACAGAGACCCAGTACTTC. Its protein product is CASSVDSGTETQYF. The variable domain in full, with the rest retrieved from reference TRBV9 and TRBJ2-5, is DSGVTQTPKHLITATGQRVTLRCSPRSGDLSVYWYQQSLDQGLQFLIQYYNGEERAKGNILERFSAQQFPDLHSELNLSSLELGDSALYFCASSVDSGTETQYFGPGTRLLVL.

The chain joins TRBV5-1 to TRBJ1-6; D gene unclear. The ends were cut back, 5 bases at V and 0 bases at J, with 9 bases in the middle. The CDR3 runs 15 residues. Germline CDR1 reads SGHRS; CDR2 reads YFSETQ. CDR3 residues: CASSPGISYNSPLHF. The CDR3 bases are TGCGCCAGCAGTCCGGGTATCTCCTATAATTCACCCCTCCACTTT.

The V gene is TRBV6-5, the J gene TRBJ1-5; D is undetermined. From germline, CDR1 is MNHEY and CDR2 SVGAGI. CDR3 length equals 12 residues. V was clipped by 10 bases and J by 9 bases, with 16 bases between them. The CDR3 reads CATNREAPPQHF. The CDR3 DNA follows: TGTGCCACGAATAGGGAGGCTCCGCCCCAGCATTTT.

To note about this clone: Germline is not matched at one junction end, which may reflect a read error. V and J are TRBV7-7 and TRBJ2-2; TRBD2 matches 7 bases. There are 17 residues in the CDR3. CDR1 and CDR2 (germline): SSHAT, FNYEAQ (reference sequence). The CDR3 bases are TGTGCTAGCAGCTTAGCCGGCGGGGGAACGAACACCGGGGAGCTGTTTTTT. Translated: CASSLAGGGTNTGELFF.

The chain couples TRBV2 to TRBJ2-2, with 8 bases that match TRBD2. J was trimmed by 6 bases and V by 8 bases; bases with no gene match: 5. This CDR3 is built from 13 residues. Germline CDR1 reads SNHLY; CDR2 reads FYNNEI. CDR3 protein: CASGREGSGELFF. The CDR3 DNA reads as TGTGCCAGCGGACGGGAGGGATCCGGGGAGCTGTTTTTT.

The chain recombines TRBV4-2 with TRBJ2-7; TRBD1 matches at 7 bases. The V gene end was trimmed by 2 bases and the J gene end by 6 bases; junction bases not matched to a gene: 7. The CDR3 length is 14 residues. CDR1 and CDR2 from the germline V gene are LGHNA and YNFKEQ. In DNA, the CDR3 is TGTGCCAGCAGCCAATCCGGGACAGAAGCCGAGCAGTACTTC. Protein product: CASSQSGTEAEQYF.